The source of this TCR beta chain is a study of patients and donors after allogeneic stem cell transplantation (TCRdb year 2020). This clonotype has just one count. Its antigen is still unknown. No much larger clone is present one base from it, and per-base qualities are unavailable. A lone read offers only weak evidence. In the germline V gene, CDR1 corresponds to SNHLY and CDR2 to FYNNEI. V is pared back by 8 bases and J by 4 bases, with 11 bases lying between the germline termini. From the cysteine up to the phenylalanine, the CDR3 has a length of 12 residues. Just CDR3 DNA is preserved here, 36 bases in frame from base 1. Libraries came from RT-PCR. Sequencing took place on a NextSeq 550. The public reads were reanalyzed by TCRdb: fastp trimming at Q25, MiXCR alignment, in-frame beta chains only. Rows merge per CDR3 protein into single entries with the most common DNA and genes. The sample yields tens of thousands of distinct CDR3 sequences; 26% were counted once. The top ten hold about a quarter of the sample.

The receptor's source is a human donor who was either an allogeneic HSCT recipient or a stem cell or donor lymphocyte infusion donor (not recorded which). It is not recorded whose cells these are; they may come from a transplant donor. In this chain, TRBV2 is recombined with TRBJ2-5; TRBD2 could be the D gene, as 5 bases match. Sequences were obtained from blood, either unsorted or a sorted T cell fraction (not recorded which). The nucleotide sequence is TGTGCCAGCCGGACTTACCCAGAGACCCAGTACTTC. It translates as CASRTYPETQYF. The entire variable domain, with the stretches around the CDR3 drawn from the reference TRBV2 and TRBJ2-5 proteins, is EPEVTQTPSHQVTQMGQEVILRCVPISNHLYFYWYRQILGQKVEFLVSFYNNEISEKSEIFDDQFSVERPDGSNFTLKIRSTKLEDSAMYFCASRTYPETQYFGPGTRLLVL.